This entry lists 18 T cell receptor beta chains sequenced from one sample in a study of post-analysis software for immune sequencing data (dated by TCRdb to the mid-2010s). These receptors are not linked to any known antigen. Study-wide findings and limitations: Significantly higher frequencies in patients than in controls were found for roughly 5 TRBV segments, including TRBV5-6, TRBV5-1 and TRBV20-1.

The library was built by means of PCR. TCRdb shows the sequencer as Illumina HiSeq 2500. Unique molecular identifiers were incorporated into TCR beta cDNA libraries to reduce PCR and sequencing biases. TCRdb handled the public reads itself, with Q25 trimming in fastp and clone calling in MiXCR, and kept productive beta chains. Rows merge per CDR3 protein into single entries with the most common DNA and genes. This sample comprises about 770,000 distinct CDR3 sequences, around 46% of them detected only once. The ten largest clonotypes hold roughly 4.9% of the sample. Sequenced: blood. The receptors here all came from a girl between 10 and 17 years old with multiple sclerosis.

The chain combines TRBV29-1 with TRBJ2-7; D could derive from TRBD1 or TRBD2 (5 bases each). The germline V gene has CDR1 SQVTM and CDR2 ANQGSEA. CDR3 length equals 14 residues. With 0 bases removed from V and 3 bases from J, the gap between germline ends came to 12 bases. CDR3 sequence: CSVEDRTGGYEQYF. CDR3 bases: TGCAGCGTTGAAGACCGGACTGGGGGCTACGAGCAGTACTTC.

The chain uses TRBV12-3 or TRBV12-4 and TRBJ2-1; D perhaps matches TRBD2 (5 bases). Between the trimmed V and J ends, which lost 1 base and 8 bases, there was a span of 15 bases. This CDR3 has 15 amino acids. CDR3 region: CASSLGLALRDEQFF. The CDR3 DNA sequence: TGTGCCAGCAGTTTAGGGCTAGCTCTAAGGGATGAGCAGTTCTTC.

The chain recombines TRBV7-9 with TRBJ2-1; 12 positions match TRBD1. Per germline, CDR1 SEHNR and CDR2 FQNEAQ (reference sequence). The CDR3 runs 15 residues. The junction had 8 bases not matched to a gene; V was cut back by 5 bases and J by 9 bases. CDR3 residues: CASSHTGQGAAEQFF. CDR3 in DNA: TGTGCCAGCAGCCATACGGGACAGGGGGCGGCTGAGCAGTTCTTC.

The V and J genes are TRBV20-1 and TRBJ2-5, with 7 bases that match TRBD1. Trimming cost V 6 bases and J 11 bases; bases outside gene matches: 24. CDR3 length: 16 amino acids. The V gene's germline CDR1 is DFQATT and CDR2 SNEGSKA (reference sequence). CDR3 sequence reads: CSAPRTGLPLPVEQYF. CDR3 in DNA: TGCAGTGCCCCGAGGACAGGCCTACCACTACCCGTTGAGCAGTACTTC.

This clonotype was counted once. The V call is TRBV7-2, the J call TRBJ1-2, with D possibly TRBD1 on 6 matching bases. The CDR3 contains 14 residues. Per germline, CDR1 SGHTA and CDR2 FQGNSA. The V end lost 3 bases, the J end lost 3 bases, and 11 bases lay between the germline ends. Written as DNA, the CDR3 is TGTGCCAGCAGCTTCTTACAGGGCGACTATGGCTACACCTTC. It translates to CASSFLQGDYGYTF.

This clonotype was recorded a few times. The genes are TRBV29-1 and TRBJ2-5, with 9 bases matching TRBD2. This CDR3 has 17 residues. From germline, CDR1 is SQVTM and CDR2 ANQGSEA. The V gene end was trimmed by 4 bases and the J gene end by 1 base; junction bases not matched to a gene: 13. The CDR3 spells CSVVGGPQREAQETQYF. The DNA for the CDR3 is TGCAGCGTTGTTGGCGGACCCCAGCGGGAGGCCCAAGAGACCCAGTACTTC.

This clonotype has only a few counts. The chain is built from TRBV4-3 and TRBJ2-3; 7 bases agree with TRBD2. From germline, CDR1 is LGHNA and CDR2 YSLEER. J lost 5 bases, V lost 2 bases, and 10 bases had no gene match. This CDR3 comprises 16 residues. The CDR3 is CASSQLRTSNLDTQYF. The CDR3 nucleotides are TGCGCCAGCAGCCAACTACGGACTAGTAATTTAGATACGCAGTATTTT.

This clonotype came up a few times. Relative to the germline gene, one junction end is altered; a read error may explain this. The J gene is TRBJ2-3, the V gene TRBV10-3; 8 bases are a match to TRBD2. This CDR3 comprises 14 residues. The germline V gene has CDR1 ENHRY and CDR2 SYGVKD. The CDR3 region has the DNA TGTGTCATCAGTGTAGCGGGAAGGACAGATACGCAGTATTTT. Amino acid sequence: CVISVAGRTDTQYF.

The chain has TRBV20-1 and TRBJ2-7, with D uncertain. Germline V gene data show CDR1 as DFQATT and CDR2 as SNEGSKA (reference sequence). Trimming removed 3 bases at V and 0 bases at J, with 9 bases between. This CDR3 comprises 13 residues. The CDR3, as DNA: TGCAGTGCTAGTTCAGCCCTCTCCTACGAGCAGTACTTC. Translating gives CSASSALSYEQYF.

The V call is TRBV20-1, the J call TRBJ2-1, with a weak D call TRBD2 (6 bases). The V gene's germline CDR1 is DFQATT and CDR2 SNEGSKA (reference sequence). V was pared by 3 bases and J by 8 bases, with 8 bases between. CDR3 size: 11 residues. CDR3 DNA sequence: TGCAGTGCTAGCGGGAGCGATGAGCAGTTCTTC. It translates to CSASGSDEQFF.

This chain joins TRBV5-1 and TRBJ2-3; 14 nucleotides agree with TRBD2. The CDR3 has 16 residues. CDR1 and CDR2 from the germline V gene are SGHRS and YFSETQ. Losses at the gene ends were 4 bases for V and 4 bases for J; bases not matched to a gene: 5. CDR3 in DNA: TGCGCCAGCAGCCAAGGGACTAGCGGGAGATCAGATACGCAGTATTTT. Its protein product is CASSQGTSGRSDTQYF.

In its sample, this clonotype was seen once. The V call is TRBV5-1, the J call TRBJ2-4; no reliable D call. The CDR3 is 14 residues long. V lost 3 bases and J lost 3, with 10 bases in between. Germline CDR1 reads SGHRS; CDR2 reads YFSETQ. The CDR3 spells CASSYADVKNIQYF. CDR3 bases: TGCGCCAGCAGCTATGCCGATGTCAAAAACATTCAGTACTTC. The full variable domain, its missing parts supplied by reference TRBV5-1 and TRBJ2-4, is KAGVTQTPRYLIKTRGQQVTLSCSPISGHRSVSWYQQTPGQGLQFLFEYFSETQRNKGNFPGRFSGRQFSNSRSEMNVSTLELGDSALYLCASSYADVKNIQYFGAGTRLSVL.

Only a few counts were recorded for this clonotype. The rearrangement links TRBV10-3 to TRBJ2-1; 9 positions agree with TRBD2. The ends lost 8 bases at V and 7 bases at J; junction bases unmatched: 9. The CDR3 is made up of 14 amino acids. Germline CDR1 ENHRY, CDR2 SYGVKD. This CDR3 reads CAIGSSGIRNEQFF. The CDR3 nucleotides are TGTGCCATCGGATCTAGCGGGATAAGGAATGAGCAGTTCTTC.

The chain is built from TRBV4-3 and TRBJ2-6; D unclear. The CDR3 runs to 19 residues. Germline-derived CDR1 and CDR2 are LGHNA and YSLEER. With 1 base removed from V and 4 bases from J, the gap between germline ends came to 20 bases. CDR3 nucleotide sequence: TGCGCCAGCAGCCAAGTTCGGTTGGCAGTGACCGGGGGGGCCAACGTCCTGACTTTC. This encodes CASSQVRLAVTGGANVLTF.

The V gene is TRBV20-1, the J gene TRBJ2-7; 7 bases are shared with TRBD2. The J call is in doubt because the DNA end fits TRBJ2-1 better. Germline CDR1 and CDR2: DFQATT and SNEGSKA (reference sequence). The CDR3 spans 15 residues. CDR3 loop: CSASEGAGPYNEQFF. The CDR3 bases are TGCAGTGCTAGTGAGGGAGCGGGGCCTTACAATGAGCAGTTCTTC.

The rearrangement joins TRBV27 to TRBJ2-3; the D gene could be TRBD1 or TRBD2 (5 bases each). Germline V CDR1 and CDR2: MNHEY, SMNVEV (reference sequence). Trimming removed 2 bases at V and 6 bases at J, with 12 bases between. This CDR3 contains 14 residues. The CDR3 DNA reads TGTGCCAGCAGTTTAGGGGGTCCTTGGGATACGCAGTATTTT. This translates into CASSLGGPWDTQYF.

The chain carries TRBV6-6 and TRBJ1-1; D possibly corresponds to TRBD1 (5 bases). The CDR3 contains 13 residues. Trimming stripped 8 bases from V and 1 base from J, with 11 bases between. CDR1 is MNHNY, CDR2 SVGAGI, per germline (reference sequence). CDR3 residues: CASRQTANTEAFF. Here the CDR3 DNA reads TGTGCCAGCCGACAGACCGCGAACACTGAAGCTTTCTTT.

This rearrangement joins TRBV7-9 to TRBJ1-1; the D gene is possibly TRBD1 (6 bases). Germline loops: CDR1 SEHNR, CDR2 FQNEAQ (reference sequence). The CDR3 extends over 12 amino acids. Trimming shortened V by 5 bases and J by 12 bases, and 16 bases separated the two germline ends. The CDR3 region has the DNA TGTGCCAGCAGCACCTCCGACAGGTCCCCTTTCTTT. It is translated as CASSTSDRSPFF. The whole variable domain, remainder taken from reference TRBV7-9 and TRBJ1-1, is DTGVSQNPRHKITKRGQNVTFRCDPISEHNRLYWYRQTLGQGPEFLTYFQNEAQLEKSRLLSDRFSAERPKGSFSTLEIQRTEQGDSAMYLCASSTSDRSPFFGQGTRLTVV.